The TCR beta chain described here comes from a study of blood T cell repertoires in COVID-19. Study processing details: By means of reference gene primer amplification, nucleated cell counts were estimated. The protocol was immunoSEQ multiplex PCR, while the TCRdb copy is restricted to in-frame clones and leaves out a portion. For V, J and clone size, that table is used; D and trimming come from the DNA. The sample has 150,000 to 200,000 clones, 88% seen once. Material: peripheral blood. This clonotype was sampled from a human donor in a cohort sampled during active COVID-19.

The CDR3 bases are TGTGCCAGCAGCCCCCGACAGGGAGCGCCCCCGACTGAAGCTTTCTTT. Its protein is CASSPRQGAPPTEAFF. The rearrangement uses TRBV7-9 and TRBJ1-1; 7 nucleotides line up with TRBD1. This CDR3 has 16 residues. Per the germline V gene, CDR1 is SEHNR and CDR2 is FQNEAQ (reference sequence). Trimming cost V 5 bases and J 5 bases; bases outside gene matches: 14.